This record concerns one T cell receptor beta chain sequence. No cognate antigen has been identified for it. No quality values exist for individual bases; no much larger clone is one base distant. The immunoSEQ Assay, a bias-controlled multiplex PCR, was used to amplify TCRbeta CDR3 regions from genomic DNA. Under the source paper's analysis protocol: The number of nucleated cells in each sample was estimated from the amplification of reference gene primers within the assay. To quantify the absolute abundance of each unique TCRbeta CDR3 rearrangement, sequence reads were collapsed and filtered. For each sample, productive Simpson clonality was calculated as the square root of Simpson's diversity index over productive rearrangements. TCRdb retrieved this table from immuneACCESS and kept in-frame rearrangements only. Not all clones are present; in checked studies, unresolved V genes account for under half, and no reason is known for the remainder. Clone size and V and J calls were adopted from that table, with D and trimming inferred from the DNA. The sample profile shows over 120,000 clones; roughly 88% of them were found once. Clones ranked in the top ten supply roughly a tenth of the sample.

These data come from a study of blood T cell repertoires in COVID-19 (TCRdb year 2020). General notes on the study: Samples covering the acute and convalescent phases of COVID-19 were provided by collaborators in the United States, Italy and Spain. The prospective study material was composed of cDNA or gDNA derived from T cells, B-cell-depleted T cells, or PBMCs. Subjects who had been exposed to COVID-19, were actively infected with it, or had recovered from it provided the deeply sampled blood TCRbeta repertoires that made up the dataset. A freely available public database, intended as a resource for researchers studying the immune response to SARS-CoV-2, is where the repertoires were released. The samples were drawn from the first 160 participants of the ongoing ImmuneRACE study and from over a thousand subjects provided by 6 global collaborators. The sample metadata nearly always contained a de-identified subject ID, COVID-19 status, age in years and sex. HLA class I and class II types, where available, came from metadata supplied by the sample provider rather than from assay-based typing.

Each collaborating institution followed its own protocols to collect whole blood in K2EDTA tubes. Collaborator samples were shipped for TCRbeta analysis as frozen whole blood, isolated PBMCs, or DNA extracted from either sample type. Results the study describes overall, beyond this receptor: Clinical and demographic metadata were provided uncurated, with the amount varying by source and participant.

This clonotype was sampled from a man in his sixties with active or convalescent COVID-19. The specimen was peripheral blood.

The CDR3 in this case is CASSYSIPGTGELFF. The nucleotide sequence is given as TGTGCCAGCAGTTACTCGATCCCGGGTACCGGGGAGCTGTTTTTT. The chain is assembled from TRBV6-5 and TRBJ2-2; the D gene lacks a confident call. The germline V gene gives CDR1 as MNHEY and CDR2 as SVGAGI. Relative to germline, V is 0 bases shorter and J is 5 bases shorter, with 10 bases between their ends. Spanning cysteine to phenylalanine, the CDR3 consists of 15 amino acids. CDR3 DNA only is kept here, 45 bases in frame from base 1.